This T cell receptor (beta chain) derives from a study of cytomegalovirus exposure and HLA in healthy donors. The CDR3 has 14 residues. Germline CDR1 is SGHRS and CDR2 is YFSETQ. V shed 5 bases, J shed 0 bases, and the junction held 2 bases outside the gene matches. General study results and limits: Per published reports, the classifier diagnosed cytomegalovirus status with high specificity and sensitivity. The study reported that TCR beta sequences accurately predicted HLA-A and HLA-B alleles in most subjects.

Comments on this clone: Its antigen is not identified.

A multiplex PCR was run with 60 Vbeta primers and 13 Jbeta primers. The data were produced by immunoSEQ multiplex PCR, yet TCRdb's version contains in-frame clones alone and is incomplete. The table lists about 110,000 clones, around 86% of them singletons. The chain carries TRBV5-1 and TRBJ2-3, with 8 bases matching TRBD2. The receptor was derived from a woman aged 25 to 39 in good health and CMV-seronegative. Sequencing input: PBMCs. The CDR3 is CASSSGMSTDTQYF. CDR3 DNA sequence: TGCGCCAGCAGTAGCGGGATGAGCACAGATACGCAGTATTTT.